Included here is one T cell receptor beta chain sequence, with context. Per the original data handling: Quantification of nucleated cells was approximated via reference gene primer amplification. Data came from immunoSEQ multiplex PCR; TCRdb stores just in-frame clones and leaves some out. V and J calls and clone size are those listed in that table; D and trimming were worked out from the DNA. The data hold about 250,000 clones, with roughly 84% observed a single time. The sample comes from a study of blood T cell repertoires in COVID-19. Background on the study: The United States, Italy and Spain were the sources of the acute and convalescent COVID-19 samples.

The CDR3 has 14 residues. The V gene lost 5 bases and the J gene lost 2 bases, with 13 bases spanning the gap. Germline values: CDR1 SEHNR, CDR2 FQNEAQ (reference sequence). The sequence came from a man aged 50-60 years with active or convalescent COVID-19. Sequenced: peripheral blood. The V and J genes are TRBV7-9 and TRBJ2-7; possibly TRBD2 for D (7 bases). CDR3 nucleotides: TGTGCCAGCAGCGGCGGGGGCCCCACCTACGAGCAGTACTTC. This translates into CASSGGGPTYEQYF.